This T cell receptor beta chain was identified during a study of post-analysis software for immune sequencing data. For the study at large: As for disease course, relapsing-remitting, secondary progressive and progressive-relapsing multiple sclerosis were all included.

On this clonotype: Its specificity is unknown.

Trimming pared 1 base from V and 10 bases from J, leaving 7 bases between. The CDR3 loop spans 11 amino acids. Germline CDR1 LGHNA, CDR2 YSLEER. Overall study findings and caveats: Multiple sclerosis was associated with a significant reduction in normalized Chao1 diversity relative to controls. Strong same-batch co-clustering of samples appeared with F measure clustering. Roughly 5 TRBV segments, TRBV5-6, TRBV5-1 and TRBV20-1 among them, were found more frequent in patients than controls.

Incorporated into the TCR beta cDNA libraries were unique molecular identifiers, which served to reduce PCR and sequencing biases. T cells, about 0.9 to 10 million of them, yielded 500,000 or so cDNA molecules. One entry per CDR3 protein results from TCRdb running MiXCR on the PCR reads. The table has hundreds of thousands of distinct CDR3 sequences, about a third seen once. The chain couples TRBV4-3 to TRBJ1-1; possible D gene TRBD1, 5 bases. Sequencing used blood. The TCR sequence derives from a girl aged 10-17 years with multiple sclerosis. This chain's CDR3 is CASSQGGVAFF. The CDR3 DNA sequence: TGCGCCAGCAGCCAAGGGGGGGTAGCTTTCTTT.